This T cell receptor (beta chain) was sequenced for a study of identical twins. Findings and caveats of the study: Cross-sectional statistical analysis, not tracking of the same donors, underpinned the conclusions. Fewer insertions were carried by abundant cord blood beta clonotypes, but none was seen in memory repertoires. An excess of low generation probability was shown by twin-shared out-of-frame alpha sequences.

CDR1 and CDR2 from the germline V gene are MNHNS and SASEGT. The trim removed 4 bases at V and 2 bases at J, leaving 6 bases unmatched. The CDR3 contains 16 residues. cDNA carried unique molecular identifiers, and a universal primer site was added by template switching. TCRdb analysed the 5' RACE reads with MiXCR anew, one entry per CDR3 protein. Of about 1.7 million distinct CDR3 sequences in the sample, about 31% were seen once. Comments on this clonotype: Its target is not known.

Sequencing used cord blood. The V call is TRBV6-1, the J call TRBJ2-1; 9 nucleotides match TRBD2. The sequence was obtained from a newborn girl in good health. The CDR3 DNA sequence: TGTGCCAGCAGTGCAACGAGCGGGAGGCCCTACAATGAGCAGTTCTTC. It codes for CASSATSGRPYNEQFF.